This T cell receptor (beta chain) was retrieved from a study of blood T cell repertoires in COVID-19. Some clones are missing from TCRdb's copy, which holds only in-frame ones; the method was immunoSEQ multiplex PCR. The sample consists of over 150,000 clones, about 90% of them appearing once. The germline V gene encodes CDR1 MNHEY and CDR2 SVGAGI. Trimming pared 2 bases from V and 6 bases from J, leaving 19 bases between. The length of the CDR3 is 16 residues. Across about two dozen US areas, participants ranged in age from about 18 to 90 years. Participants were placed into cohorts based on the clinical history they reported.

The chain recombines TRBV6-5 with TRBJ1-1; D is possibly TRBD1 (5 bases). Input material: PBMCs or T cells enriched from blood (not recorded which). The clonotype was recovered from a woman aged 50 to 60 who had recovered from COVID-19. CDR3 region: CASSYTPGGGSAEAFF. The CDR3 region has the DNA TGTGCCAGCAGTTACACCCCGGGTGGGGGGTCAGCTGAAGCTTTCTTT.